This TCR beta chain was documented in a study of beta chain features in type 1 diabetes. Broader study findings: All four CD4+ subsets of Type 1 diabetes patients contained TCRB CDR3s that were moderately but significantly shorter.

Sequenced material consisted of expressed TCRB transcripts (all of the isolated RNA was reverse transcribed). The assay was immunoSEQ multiplex PCR, and TCRdb's table has in-frame clones only and misses some. The sample records 250,000 to 300,000 clones, 8% being singletons. Remarks on this clone: Its antigen is still unknown. A junction end diverges from the germline sequence, so it may reflect a read error. Other DNA sequences in this sample translate to the same CDR3.

Source material: central memory CD4+ T cells from blood. The sequence was obtained from a woman aged 18 to 35 in good health.

In DNA form, the CDR3 reads TGCGCCAGCAGCCCCGGACTGGGTAGAGTGGCTTTCTTT. The encoded protein is CASSPGLGRVAFF. The chain is built from TRBV14 and TRBJ1-1; D gene unclear. Germline CDR1 is SGHDN and CDR2 is FVKESK. This CDR3 comprises 13 residues.